The 20 T cell receptor beta chains below were found in one sample sequenced in a study of T-cell reconstitution after alpha-beta-depleted transplantation in children. Unique molecular identifiers featured in how the TCRbeta library was prepared. TCRdb recomputed calls from the PCR reads with MiXCR, one row per CDR3 protein. The sample has approximately 34,000 distinct CDR3 sequences; around 6% are singletons. Notes on the study in general: Several hundred expanded graft clones reportedly were the source of alpha-beta T cells about two months after transplant.

These receptors' antigens are unknown. The sample was peripheral blood, taken 60 days after TCRalphabeta/CD19-depleted stem cell transplant. The receptor set was obtained from a child less than two years old who had a stem cell transplant for acute myeloid leukemia, so the T cells may come from the graft donor.

This clonotype has at least ten counts. V usage is TRBV10-3 and J usage is TRBJ2-1, with D maybe TRBD1 (5 bases). The CDR3 runs 13 residues. Trimming took 7 bases from V and 5 from J, leaving 12 bases between them. Germline V lookup: CDR1 ENHRY, CDR2 SYGVKD. For the CDR3, the DNA is TGTGCCATCACCAAGAAACAGGACAATGAGCAGTTCTTC. The encoded protein is CAITKKQDNEQFF.

A word on this clonotype: A much larger clone lies one base from this, so it may be a read error. The genes are TRBV18 and TRBJ2-7; 12 bases line up with TRBD1. The germline CDR1 and CDR2 sequences are KGHSH and LQKENI. The CDR3 runs to 18 residues. CDR3 nucleotide sequence: TGTGCCAGCTCGACCGGGACAGGGGGCCCCCAAGTCTCCTACGAGGAGTACTTC. Translated: CASSTGTGGPQVSYEEYF.

The CDR3 DNA follows: TGTGCCAGCAGTTACGGGGGGAGGGACTACGAGCAGTACTTC. Protein product: CASSYGGRDYEQYF. V and J are TRBV6-5 and TRBJ2-7; 7 positions agree with TRBD2. CDR1 is MNHEY and CDR2 is SVGAGI in the germline V gene. Germline trimming cut 2 bases from V and 3 bases from J; bases unmatched to any gene: 4. The CDR3 has 14 residues.

As to this clonotype: A much larger clone sits a single nucleotide away, making a read error possible. The chain combines TRBV11-2 with TRBJ2-3; D gene ambiguous. The CDR3 loop spans 13 amino acids. The germline V gene encodes CDR1 SGHAT and CDR2 FQNNGV. Deletions cut 5 bases from V and 4 bases from J, with 10 bases between. CDR3 bases: TGTGCCAGCAGCGCCGACGTGTCAGATACGCAGTATTTT. Protein product: CASSADVSDTQYF.

This clonotype was recorded at least ten times. V is TRBV3-1 and J is TRBJ1-6; TRBD1 is a possible D gene (6 bases). The V and J ends lost 4 bases and 8 bases respectively, with 12 bases between them. The germline V gene has CDR1 LGHDT and CDR2 YNNKEL (reference sequence). The CDR3 is made up of 14 amino acids. As DNA, the CDR3 is TGTGCCAGCAGCCCGGGGGGCTTTGATTCACCCCTCCACTTT. Its protein is CASSPGGFDSPLHF.

This clonotype was picked up many times. V usage is TRBV12-3 or TRBV12-4 and J usage is TRBJ2-2; TRBD1 might be the D (5 bases). The CDR3 length is 14 residues. The V end lost 3 bases, the J end lost 1 base, and 6 bases lay between the germline ends. The CDR3 nucleotides are TGTGCCAGCAGTTTGCAGGGGAACACCGGGGAGCTGTTTTTT. Its translation is CASSLQGNTGELFF.

J is TRBJ2-7 and V is TRBV15; no firm D call. CDR3 size: 21 residues. Trimming left V 1 base short and J 4 bases short, with 32 bases between. Germline V gene data show CDR1 as LNHNV and CDR2 as YYDKDF (reference sequence). This CDR3 is CATSRVRVVPLARTPPYEQYF. Written as DNA, the CDR3 is TGTGCCACCAGCAGAGTAAGGGTGGTGCCTCTGGCGCGAACCCCGCCTTACGAGCAGTACTTC.

This clonotype came up many times. This chain connects TRBV4-2 to TRBJ2-7; 7 bases are a match to TRBD1. There are 13 residues in the CDR3. V gave up 1 base and J gave up 5 bases; unmatched junction bases: 2. CDR1 and CDR2 from the germline V gene are LGHNA and YNFKEQ. Here the CDR3 DNA reads TGTGCCAGCAGCCAAGTGACAGGGCACGAGCAGTACTTC. Protein sequence: CASSQVTGHEQYF.

This clonotype came up many times. The chain carries TRBV29-1 and TRBJ2-6; D perhaps matches TRBD1 (6 bases). Trimming took off 4 bases at V and 2 bases at J, with 9 bases between the two ends. Germline V gene data show CDR1 as SQVTM and CDR2 as ANQGSEA. The CDR3 sequence is 14 residues long. This CDR3 is CSVVGAPGANVLTF. The CDR3, as DNA: TGCAGCGTTGTGGGGGCGCCTGGGGCCAACGTCCTGACTTTC.

The table lists this clonotype with many counts. V and J are TRBV12-3 or TRBV12-4 and TRBJ2-7; TRBD2 matches at 7 bases. Trimming at V came to 7 bases and at J to 5 bases, leaving 14 bases not matched to a gene. This CDR3 region has 15 residues. The DNA of the CDR3 is TGTGCCAGCACCTTGGGAGGGAGGGGTTGGAACGAGCAGTACTTC. Amino acids: CASTLGGRGWNEQYF.

This clonotype was counted at least ten times. The chain joins TRBV13 to TRBJ1-2, with no clear D. CDR1 and CDR2 (germline): PRHDT, FYEKMQ (reference sequence). This CDR3 has 15 residues. With 1 base removed from V and 6 bases from J, the gap between germline ends came to 15 bases. The CDR3 nucleotides read TGTGCCAGCAGCTTAGTCGGCAGCCAAGCGCATGGCTACACCTTC. It specifies CASSLVGSQAHGYTF.

This clonotype was seen a few times. The chain couples TRBV2 to TRBJ2-3; TRBD1 agrees at 11 bases. Per the germline V gene, CDR1 is SNHLY and CDR2 is FYNNEI. CDR3 length: 16 amino acids. V dropped 2 bases and J dropped 5; count of bases not matched to a gene: 6. The CDR3 is CASSERTGGREDTQYF. CDR3 nucleotides: TGTGCCAGCAGTGAACGGACAGGGGGCCGGGAAGATACGCAGTATTTT.

This clonotype was observed many times. This sequence joins TRBV6-5 and TRBJ2-3; D call uncertain. This CDR3 has 13 residues. The V and J ends lost 2 bases and 3 bases respectively, with 6 bases between them. CDR1 MNHEY and CDR2 SVGAGI come from the germline V gene. Written as DNA, the CDR3 is TGTGCCAGCAGTTACGGTAATACAGATACGCAGTATTTT. It is translated as CASSYGNTDTQYF.

This clonotype has ten or more counts. The chain has TRBV12-3 or TRBV12-4 and TRBJ2-1; TRBD2 might be the D (6 bases). This CDR3 contains 14 residues. Trimming took 8 bases from V and 9 from J, leaving 20 bases between them. As DNA, the CDR3 is TGTGCCAGCGTCCGGTCCACTAGCCCCGGTGAGCAGTTCTTC. Translating gives CASVRSTSPGEQFF.

This clonotype was seen many times. V gene TRBV5-1 combines with J gene TRBJ1-6, with 7 bases that match TRBD1. The CDR3 is 19 residues long. Germline V gene lookup returns CDR1 SGHRS and CDR2 YFSETQ. J was trimmed by 1 base and V by 1 base; bases with no gene match: 11. CDR3 in amino acids: CASSLTDRALRSYNSPLHF. As DNA, the CDR3 is TGCGCCAGCAGCTTGACTGACAGGGCCCTAAGGTCCTATAATTCACCCCTCCACTTT.

The V gene is TRBV4-1, the J gene TRBJ2-2, with D unresolved. V was cut by 0 bases and J by 7 bases, with 0 bases left in between. Germline loops: CDR1 MGHRA, CDR2 YSYEKL. The CDR3 consists of 11 residues. The CDR3 nucleotides read TGCGCCAGCAGCCAAGACGGGGAGCTGTTTTTT. This translates into CASSQDGELFF.

This clonotype showed up many times. V usage is TRBV29-1 and J usage is TRBJ2-1; 15 nucleotides match TRBD2. Losses at the gene ends were 5 bases for V and 6 bases for J; bases not matched to a gene: 2. Looked up from germline, CDR1 is SQVTM and CDR2 is ANQGSEA. The CDR3 length is 14 residues. CDR3: CSVRTSGRANEQFF. In DNA, the CDR3 is TGCAGCGTTCGGACTAGCGGGAGGGCCAATGAGCAGTTCTTC.

This clonotype came up many times. V is TRBV2 and J is TRBJ2-7; D may be TRBD2 (6 bases). The CDR3 length is 12 residues. CDR1 is SNHLY, CDR2 FYNNEI, per germline. The V end was cut by 3 bases, the J end by 7 bases, with 10 bases between. The CDR3 is CASSEGLREQYF. CDR3 nucleotides: TGTGCCAGCAGTGAGGGACTCCGGGAGCAGTACTTC.

At least ten counts were recorded for this clonotype. This chain joins TRBV7-9 and TRBJ1-1; unclear D gene. The CDR3 is made up of 10 amino acids. V lost 1 base and J 8 bases, leaving 2 bases between the germline ends. Germline CDR1 SEHNR, CDR2 FQNEAQ (reference sequence). The CDR3 DNA reads as TGTGCCAGCAGCTTAGAAGAAGCTTTCTTT. Amino acid sequence: CASSLEEAFF.

This clonotype is medium-sized. The V gene is TRBV24-1, the J gene TRBJ2-1; possibly TRBD1 for D (6 bases). Germline V CDR1 and CDR2: KGHDR, SFDVKD. Trimming removed 0 bases from V and 6 bases from J, with 14 bases in between. The CDR3 covers 16 residues. The CDR3 region is CATSDLAQGRVNEQFF. The CDR3 DNA reads as TGTGCCACCAGTGATTTGGCACAGGGAAGAGTCAATGAGCAGTTCTTC.